The T cell receptor (beta chain) described here comes from a study of control samples from healthy donors and cancer patients. This clone was counted only a few times. Produced via immunoSEQ multiplex PCR; TCRdb's table is partial and in-frame only. The table lists over 80,000 clones, approximately 80% of them singletons, with approximately 10% in the top ten. V was clipped by 2 bases and J by 5 bases, with 18 bases between them. Germline values: CDR1 LGHNT, CDR2 FRNRAP. The CDR3 loop spans 17 amino acids. The V gene is TRBV12-5, the J gene TRBJ2-2; D might be TRBD2 (5 bases). Sequences were obtained from blood. This sequence originates from a woman in her thirties in good health. The CDR3: CASGLSGRGVGTGELFF. The CDR3 coding sequence is TGTGCTAGTGGTTTGTCCGGACGGGGTGTTGGGACCGGGGAGCTGTTTTTT.